This T cell receptor (beta chain) originates from a study of beta chain features in type 1 diabetes. Overall study context: The patients were much like the healthy donors in age, gender and cell yields.

Based on CD45RO/CCR7/CD25/CD127/CD95/CD27, CD4+ regulatory, stem cell-like memory, naive and central memory cells were sorted. CDR1 is MNHEY, CDR2 SMNVEV, per germline (reference sequence). The CDR3 covers 11 residues. Trimming pared 4 bases from V and 3 bases from J, leaving 4 bases between. Of the isolated RNA, all was reverse transcribed, and so the sequenced material was expressed TCRB transcripts. Naive, central memory and regulatory T cell samples yielded approximately 3.3 million reads on average. Measured with immunoSEQ multiplex PCR; TCRdb has only the in-frame clones, and not every one. The data show 150,000 to 200,000 clones, roughly 60% seen once. Whole-study results and caveats: People with Type 1 diabetes carried modestly yet significantly shorter TCRB CDR3s in all four CD4+ subsets. A greater similarity of naive, central memory and Treg TCRB repertoires was seen among patients than among healthy donors.

Points on this clone: Antigen unknown.

The chain joins TRBV27 to TRBJ2-7, with no clear D. Sequences were obtained from naive CD4+ T cells from blood. The receptor comes from a man aged 30 to 45 with type 1 diabetes. The CDR3 sequence is CASSSYYEQYF. CDR3 nucleotides: TGTGCCAGCAGTTCATACTACGAGCAGTACTTC.